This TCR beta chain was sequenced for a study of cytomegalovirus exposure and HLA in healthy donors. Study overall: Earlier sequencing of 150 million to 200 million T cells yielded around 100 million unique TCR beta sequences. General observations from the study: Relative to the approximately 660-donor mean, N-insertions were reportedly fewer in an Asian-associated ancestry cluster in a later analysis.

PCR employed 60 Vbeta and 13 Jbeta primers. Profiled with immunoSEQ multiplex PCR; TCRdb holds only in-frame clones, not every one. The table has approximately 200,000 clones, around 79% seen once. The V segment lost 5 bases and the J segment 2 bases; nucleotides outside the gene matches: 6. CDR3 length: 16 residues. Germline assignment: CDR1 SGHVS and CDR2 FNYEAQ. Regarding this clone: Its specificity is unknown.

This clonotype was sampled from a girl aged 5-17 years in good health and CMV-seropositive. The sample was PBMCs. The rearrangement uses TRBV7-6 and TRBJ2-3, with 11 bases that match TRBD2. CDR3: CASSPIAGGDTDTQYF. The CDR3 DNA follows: TGTGCCAGCAGCCCGATAGCGGGGGGGGACACAGATACGCAGTATTTT.